This entry lists 15 T cell receptor beta chains sequenced from one sample in a study of CD8+CD57+ T cells in acquired aplastic anemia. Profiling that covered TCR beta VDJ and CDR3 relied on genomic DNA as its template. Using its own MiXCR run on the reads, TCRdb lists one record per CDR3 protein. The sample has approximately 81,000 distinct CDR3 sequences; approximately 45% are singletons. Sequenced input: sorted CD4+, CD8+, or CD8+CD57+ T cells (not recorded which) from PBMCs. The receptor set was obtained from a human donor in good health, serving as a control.

The J gene is TRBJ2-2, the V gene TRBV29-1; D not certain. The CDR3 is made up of 15 amino acids. Trimming removed 6 bases at V and 2 bases at J, with 16 bases between. Germline loops: CDR1 SQVTM, CDR2 ANQGSEA. The CDR3 protein is CSVQFDLDNTGELFF. The DNA for the CDR3 is TGCAGCGTCCAATTCGACCTCGATAACACCGGGGAGCTGTTTTTT.

The chain combines TRBV5-4 with TRBJ2-1; 9 bases are a match to TRBD1. With V trimmed by 3 bases and J by 8 bases, 9 bases remained unmatched. Germline V lookup: CDR1 SGHNT, CDR2 YYREEE (reference sequence). The CDR3 has 15 amino acids. The CDR3 protein is CASSSWGQGLDEQFF. CDR3 in DNA: TGTGCCAGCAGCTCCTGGGGACAGGGACTGGATGAGCAGTTCTTC.

The J gene is TRBJ2-1, the V gene TRBV20-1; 7 bases fit TRBD1. There are 11 residues in the CDR3. Germline assignment: CDR1 DFQATT and CDR2 SNEGSKA (reference sequence). The V gene end was trimmed by 3 bases and the J gene end by 9 bases; junction bases not matched to a gene: 2. CDR3 sequence reads: CSASYRGEQFF. The CDR3 DNA sequence: TGCAGTGCTAGTTACAGGGGTGAGCAGTTCTTC.

This clonotype was observed a handful of times. A much more abundant neighbour one base away suggests this may be a read error. This chain links TRBV7-8 with TRBJ1-1; D is unclear. The CDR3 spans 14 residues. The germline gives CDR1 SGHVS, CDR2 FQNEAQ. The CDR3 region is CASNLVRTNTEAFF. CDR3 nucleotides: TGTGCCAGCAACTTAGTCAGGACGAACACTGAAGCTTTCTTT.

This chain links TRBV2 with TRBJ2-3; no firm D call. CDR3 size: 11 residues. The V and J ends lost 3 bases and 11 bases respectively, with 9 bases between them. The germline gives CDR1 SNHLY, CDR2 FYNNEI. The CDR3 is CASSETIVQYF. In nucleotides, the CDR3 is TGTGCCAGCAGTGAGACAATTGTGCAGTATTTT.

At least ten counts were recorded for this clonotype. This rearrangement joins TRBV25-1 to TRBJ2-3, with 12 bases matching TRBD2. This CDR3 comprises 17 residues. Germline V gene lookup returns CDR1 MGHDK and CDR2 SYGVNS. Germline trimming cut 4 bases from V and 0 bases from J; bases unmatched to any gene: 5. CDR3 sequence (DNA): TGTGCCAGCAGTGCCCTAGCGGGAGGGGGGAGCACAGATACGCAGTATTTT. It specifies CASSALAGGGSTDTQYF.

This chain connects TRBV10-1 to TRBJ1-6, with 11 bases that match TRBD1. Germline trimming cut 11 bases from V and 10 bases from J; bases unmatched to any gene: 7. Germline V gives CDR1 WNHNN, CDR2 SYGVQD (reference sequence). The CDR3 extends over 13 amino acids. CDR3: CADGDRGESPLHF. The CDR3 coding sequence is TGCGCCGATGGGGACAGGGGGGAATCACCCCTCCACTTT.

The rearrangement uses TRBV9 and TRBJ1-2; no clear D. The germline V gene has CDR1 SGDLS and CDR2 YYNGEE. The CDR3 loop spans 11 amino acids. CDR3 sequence reads: CSGRQHYGYTF. The CDR3 nucleotides are TGTTCCGGCAGACAACACTATGGCTACACCTTC.

This clonotype occurred many times. V and J are TRBV2 and TRBJ1-3; the D gene is possibly TRBD1 (5 bases). V was cut by 4 bases and J by 0 bases, with 7 bases left in between. Germline V CDR1 and CDR2: SNHLY, FYNNEI. CDR3 length equals 14 residues. The CDR3 loop is CASSGGTSGNTIYF. The CDR3 region has the DNA TGTGCCAGCAGTGGGGGGACCTCTGGAAACACCATATATTTT.

The sample holds many counts of this clonotype. This chain uses TRBV6-5 with TRBJ2-5, with a possible D match to TRBD1 (6 bases). The CDR3 consists of 15 residues. V lost 0 bases to trimming and J lost 3 bases, with 11 bases between them. Germline CDR1 reads MNHEY; CDR2 reads SVGAGI. The CDR3 spells CASSYSTGSEETQYF. The CDR3 DNA is TGTGCCAGCAGTTACTCGACAGGCAGTGAAGAGACCCAGTACTTC.

J is TRBJ1-2 and V is TRBV25-1; D is possibly TRBD1 (5 bases). Looked up from germline, CDR1 is MGHDK and CDR2 is SYGVNS. The CDR3 runs 12 residues. The ends were cut back, 5 bases at V and 6 bases at J, with 10 bases in the middle. This chain's CDR3 is CASSQTGDGYTF. The CDR3 DNA reads TGTGCCAGCAGTCAAACAGGCGATGGCTACACCTTC.

The chain joins TRBV20-1 to TRBJ1-2; tentative D call: TRBD1 (6 bases). This CDR3 region has 14 residues. The germline V gene has CDR1 DFQATT and CDR2 SNEGSKA (reference sequence). V lost 3 bases, J lost 1 base, and 12 bases lay in between. Written as DNA, the CDR3 is TGCAGTGCTAGTCAGGGGCAGGGTAACTATGGCTACACCTTC. Amino acids: CSASQGQGNYGYTF.

Only one count was recorded for this clonotype. The rearrangement uses TRBV2 and TRBJ2-2, with D perhaps assigned TRBD1 or TRBD2 (6 bases each). With 5 bases removed from V and 1 base from J, the gap between germline ends came to 14 bases. The CDR3 spans 16 residues. Germline V gene sequence: CDR1 SNHLY, CDR2 FYNNEI. CDR3 loop: CASSFQGTENTGELFF. The DNA of the CDR3 is TGTGCCAGCAGTTTCCAGGGGACTGAGAACACCGGGGAGCTGTTTTTT.

The table lists this clonotype with many counts. The gene calls are TRBV24-1 and TRBJ2-1; TRBD1 aligns across 8 bases. Trimming removed 9 bases from V and 10 bases from J; junction bases left unmatched: 10. The CDR3 extends over 13 amino acids. Germline-derived CDR1 and CDR2 are KGHDR and SFDVKD. The CDR3 is CATDGQGAGEQFF. CDR3 bases: TGTGCCACCGACGGACAGGGAGCAGGGGAGCAGTTCTTC.

This clonotype was counted many times. The genes are TRBV25-1 and TRBJ2-7; maybe TRBD2 (5 bases). Trimming removed 1 base from V and 5 bases from J, with 9 bases in between. Germline-derived CDR1 and CDR2 are MGHDK and SYGVNS. The length of the CDR3 is 13 residues. The CDR3 region has the DNA TGTGCCAGCAGTGAATTCGGGATCCACGAGCAGTACTTC. Protein sequence: CASSEFGIHEQYF.